Below, 24 T cell receptor beta chains from the same sample are listed, as sequenced in a study of identical twins. MiXCR was run by TCRdb on the 5' RACE reads, yielding one entry per CDR3 protein. The data hold 700,000 or so distinct CDR3 sequences, with less than 10% observed a single time. The data were also submitted as part of a second study, on yellow fever vaccine responses in identical twins.

Source material: PBMCs. The origin of the receptors is a woman under 30 in good health.

This clonotype was observed a handful of times. The V call is TRBV5-6, the J call TRBJ2-5; D call uncertain. Deletions cut 1 base from V and 1 base from J, with 8 bases between. This CDR3 is 14 amino acids long. Germline-derived CDR1 and CDR2 are SGHDT and YYEEEE. The CDR3 nucleotides read TGTGCCAGCAGCTTGTGGCCTTTCCAAGAGACCCAGTACTTC. This sequence encodes CASSLWPFQETQYF.

This chain links TRBV7-9 with TRBJ2-5; D is uncertain. Germline CDR1 and CDR2: SEHNR and FQNEAQ (reference sequence). Trimming removed 1 base from V and 5 bases from J, with 14 bases in between. There are 15 residues in the CDR3. The CDR3 loop reads CASSLVTAQSETQYF. As DNA, the CDR3 is TGTGCCAGCAGCTTAGTTACGGCCCAGAGCGAGACCCAGTACTTC.

This clonotype was observed at least ten times. The J gene is TRBJ2-4, the V gene TRBV6-1; D call uncertain. The length of the CDR3 is 14 residues. CDR1 and CDR2 (germline): MNHNS, SASEGT. The ends were cut back, 7 bases at V and 1 base at J, with 11 bases in the middle. The CDR3 loop reads CASTSSVAKNIQYF. DNA of the CDR3: TGTGCCAGCACAAGTTCCGTGGCCAAAAACATTCAGTACTTC.

A few counts support this clonotype. J is TRBJ2-5 and V is TRBV3-1; tentatively, D is TRBD1 (6 bases). The germline V and J ends were trimmed by 1 base and 7 bases, with 13 bases remaining between them. The CDR3 is made up of 14 amino acids. Germline CDR1 reads LGHDT; CDR2 reads YNNKEL (reference sequence). CDR3 nucleotide sequence: TGTGCCAGCAGCCAAGTAAGGGGGATAGTGACCCAGTACTTC. Protein sequence: CASSQVRGIVTQYF.

V is TRBV28 and J is TRBJ2-5; D may match TRBD1 or TRBD2 (6 bases each). Deletions cut 5 bases from V and 2 bases from J, with 15 bases between. The CDR3 length is 15 residues. From germline, CDR1 is MDHEN and CDR2 SYDVKM. CDR3 nucleotide sequence: TGTGCCAGCAGTGCACAGGGTCGGGGGCAAGAGACCCAGTACTTC. Translating gives CASSAQGRGQETQYF.

Only a few counts were recorded for this clonotype. This chain joins TRBV6-4 and TRBJ2-1, with 7 nucleotides matching TRBD2. V was pared by 3 bases and J by 3 bases, with 5 bases of the junction left unmatched. The CDR3 totals 15 residues. Per germline, CDR1 MRHNA and CDR2 SNTAGT. The chain's CDR3 is CASSEGREIYNEQFF. The CDR3 DNA is TGTGCCAGCAGTGAAGGGCGGGAGATCTACAATGAGCAGTTCTTC.

This clonotype was picked up a small number of times. The V gene is TRBV20-1, the J gene TRBJ2-7; 9 bases are a match to TRBD1. The CDR3 has 15 amino acids. The trim removed 0 bases at V and 4 bases at J, leaving 7 bases unmatched. From germline, CDR1 is DFQATT and CDR2 SNEGSKA (reference sequence). Here the CDR3 reads CSARDIGTGPYEQYF. The DNA for the CDR3 is TGCAGTGCTAGAGATATCGGGACAGGGCCTTACGAGCAGTACTTC.

This clonotype showed up just a few times. This chain uses TRBV12-3 or TRBV12-4 with TRBJ2-7; D not resolved. V shed 4 bases and J shed 2 bases, with 9 bases lying between them. The CDR3 spans 13 residues. The CDR3 DNA is TGTGCCAGCAGTTCGGGTCGGCCCTACGAGCAGTACTTC. The encoded protein is CASSSGRPYEQYF.

The chain employs TRBV11-2 and TRBJ2-1; D call uncertain. Germline V lookup: CDR1 SGHAT, CDR2 FQNNGV. The length of the CDR3 is 12 residues. V was pared by 5 bases and J by 8 bases, with 10 bases between. Here the CDR3 DNA reads TGTGCCAGCAGCCTAAAGGCGGATGAGCAGTTCTTC. Amino acids: CASSLKADEQFF.

The chain has TRBV6-5 and TRBJ2-1, with 11 nucleotides matching TRBD1. V lost 1 base and J lost 6; bases outside the gene matches: 5. The CDR3 has 16 residues. Germline assignment: CDR1 MNHEY and CDR2 SVGAGI. CDR3 sequence: CASSYYSGTGGNEQFF. The CDR3 bases are TGTGCCAGCAGTTACTATTCCGGGACAGGGGGCAATGAGCAGTTCTTC.

The chain carries TRBV12-3 or TRBV12-4 and TRBJ2-1; 10 bases are shared with TRBD1. Trimming took 4 bases from V and 6 from J; bases not matched to a gene: 6. This CDR3 has 15 residues. CDR3 amino acids: CASSSPGQGLNEQFF. The CDR3 DNA reads TGTGCCAGCAGTTCACCGGGACAGGGGCTCAATGAGCAGTTCTTC.

The genes are TRBV6-5 and TRBJ2-7; TRBD1 matches at 7 bases. Looked up from germline, CDR1 is MNHEY and CDR2 is SVGAGI. The J segment lost 5 bases and the V segment lost 0 bases, leaving 7 bases of the junction unmatched. This CDR3 comprises 15 residues. The CDR3 coding sequence is TGTGCCAGCAGTTACTCGATTCTTCAGGGGGACGAGCAGTACTTC. This encodes CASSYSILQGDEQYF.

The gene calls are TRBV28 and TRBJ2-6; the match to TRBD2 covers 10 bases. The trim removed 6 bases at V and 2 bases at J, leaving 13 bases unmatched. The CDR3 spans 19 residues. In germline, CDR1 is MDHEN, CDR2 SYDVKM. CDR3 sequence reads: CASRLSSGGSLPGANVLTF. The CDR3 bases are TGTGCCAGCAGACTCTCTAGCGGGGGCTCCCTTCCTGGGGCCAACGTCCTGACTTTC.

This clonotype was observed at least ten times. V gene TRBV27 combines with J gene TRBJ2-7; 12 bases match TRBD2. Germline assignment: CDR1 MNHEY and CDR2 SMNVEV (reference sequence). V shed 7 bases, J shed 10 bases, and the junction held 5 bases outside the gene matches. The CDR3 sequence is 12 residues long. CDR3 in DNA: TGTGCCAGCACTAGCGGGGGGGCGCAACAGTACTTC. Amino acids: CASTSGGAQQYF.

The V and J genes are TRBV7-2 and TRBJ2-4; TRBD2 matches 7 bases. The V gene end was trimmed by 5 bases and the J gene end by 9 bases; junction bases not matched to a gene: 7. Germline loops: CDR1 SGHTA, CDR2 FQGNSA. This CDR3 is built from 13 residues. Here the CDR3 DNA reads TGTGCCAGCAGCCCACTTACGGGGGGCATTCAGTACTTC. This gives the protein CASSPLTGGIQYF.

The chain carries TRBV4-3 and TRBJ1-5, with 7 bases fitting TRBD1. This CDR3 spans 14 amino acids. Germline values: CDR1 LGHNA, CDR2 YSLEER. J lost 5 bases, V lost 6 bases, and 7 bases had no gene match. CDR3 sequence (DNA): TGCGCCAGCAGTCCCGACAGGGAAGATCAGCCCCAGCATTTT. This sequence encodes CASSPDREDQPQHF.

The table lists this clonotype with many counts. V is TRBV20-1 and J is TRBJ2-7, with D possibly matching TRBD1 (6 bases). Trimming shortened V by 7 bases and J by 3 bases, and 16 bases separated the two germline ends. Germline V gene sequence: CDR1 DFQATT, CDR2 SNEGSKA (reference sequence). The CDR3 is 13 amino acids. CDR3 residues: CSVRGGLDYEQYF. The CDR3 region has the DNA TGCAGTGTCAGGGGCGGGTTAGACTACGAGCAGTACTTC.

The gene calls are TRBV11-1 and TRBJ2-5; the D is unclear. The CDR3 is made up of 15 amino acids. V lost 2 bases and J 1 base, leaving 11 bases between the germline ends. The V gene's germline CDR1 is SGHAT and CDR2 FQDESV (reference sequence). Here the CDR3 DNA reads TGTGCCAGCAGCTTACGTCAATCGGGCCAAGAGACCCAGTACTTC. Protein sequence: CASSLRQSGQETQYF.

The chain employs TRBV10-3 and TRBJ2-3; 10 bases map to TRBD2. CDR3 length equals 13 residues. V shed 10 bases, J shed 3 bases, and the junction held 4 bases outside the gene matches. The germline CDR1 and CDR2 sequences are ENHRY and SYGVKD. As DNA, the CDR3 is TGTGCCAATAGCGGGAGGCGGACAGATACGCAGTATTTT. Translating gives CANSGRRTDTQYF.

In its sample, this clonotype was seen many times. The chain joins TRBV3-1 to TRBJ1-1, with D possibly matching TRBD1 (6 bases). This CDR3 has 14 residues. Germline CDR1 and CDR2: LGHDT and YNNKEL (reference sequence). V gave up 4 bases and J gave up 0 bases, with 9 bases separating them. The CDR3 region has the DNA TGTGCCAGCAGCCCAGGACAGCTGAACACTGAAGCTTTCTTT. Residues: CASSPGQLNTEAFF.

This chain connects TRBV5-1 to TRBJ2-5; D may be TRBD1 (5 bases). CDR3 size: 16 residues. Germline V gene sequence: CDR1 SGHRS, CDR2 YFSETQ. V lost 0 bases to trimming and J lost 2 bases, with 14 bases between them. The CDR3 sequence: CASSLVGVELQETQYF. In DNA form, the CDR3 reads TGCGCCAGCAGCTTGGTAGGGGTGGAGTTACAAGAGACCCAGTACTTC.

This chain connects TRBV9 to TRBJ2-5; TRBD2 aligns across 7 bases. CDR1 SGDLS and CDR2 YYNGEE come from the germline V gene. Losses at the gene ends were 3 bases for V and 2 bases for J; bases not matched to a gene: 10. The CDR3 runs to 16 residues. CDR3 loop: CASSAGGSGIQETQYF. The CDR3 DNA reads as TGTGCCAGCAGCGCCGGAGGCAGCGGGATTCAAGAGACCCAGTACTTC.

This clonotype was detected a few times. The J gene is TRBJ1-1, the V gene TRBV6-5, with D possibly TRBD1 on 5 matching bases. The CDR3 loop spans 16 amino acids. Trimming left V 0 bases short and J 5 bases short, with 16 bases between. Germline V CDR1 and CDR2: MNHEY, SVGAGI. The CDR3 nucleotides are TGTGCCAGCAGTTACTCTGCCGGGGCACTCGAAACTGAAGCTTTCTTT. It translates to CASSYSAGALETEAFF.

The chain is built from TRBV3-1 and TRBJ2-1; 15 bases agree with TRBD2. The junction had 2 bases not matched to a gene; V was cut back by 1 base and J by 4 bases. The CDR3 has 17 amino acids. The germline V gene encodes CDR1 LGHDT and CDR2 YNNKEL (reference sequence). CDR3 DNA: TGTGCCAGCAGCCAAGGGGGACTAGCGGGGGGATACAATGAGCAGTTCTTC. Encoded protein: CASSQGGLAGGYNEQFF.